Listed here are 8 T cell receptor beta chains from one sample, sequenced in a study of T-cell memory formation after mild COVID-19. In TCRdb, the 5' RACE reads were re-called with MiXCR into one record per CDR3 protein. This table has around 200,000 distinct CDR3 sequences, approximately 10% appearing once. Sequencing used PBMCs or a T cell subset sorted from them (not recorded which). The receptors stem from a man aged 18 to 30 who had mild COVID-19 (a few samples of this study predate the infection). Cell type and time point are not known.

The chain is built from TRBV25-1 and TRBJ2-3; D not certain. This CDR3 region has 14 residues. V was shortened by 6 bases and J by 2 bases, with 12 bases between the two germline ends. The V gene's germline CDR1 is MGHDK and CDR2 SYGVNS. CDR3: CASSPHRNTDTQYF. The CDR3 DNA is TGTGCCAGCAGCCCACACCGAAACACAGATACGCAGTATTTT.

The chain is built from TRBV3-1 and TRBJ2-5; D might be TRBD1 (6 bases). Germline loops: CDR1 LGHDT, CDR2 YNNKEL (reference sequence). The CDR3 runs 15 residues. V lost 0 bases, J lost 2 bases, and 10 bases lay in between. CDR3 loop: CASSQDWTDQETQYF. The CDR3 DNA sequence: TGTGCCAGCAGCCAAGATTGGACAGATCAAGAGACCCAGTACTTC.

This chain connects TRBV19 to TRBJ1-1, with D uncertain. Germline V lookup: CDR1 LNHDA, CDR2 SQIVND (reference sequence). This CDR3 contains 14 residues. V dropped 5 bases and J dropped 4 bases, with 14 bases sitting between them. CDR3 region: CASSPHSGITEAFF. CDR3 DNA sequence: TGTGCCAGTAGTCCTCACAGCGGAATCACTGAAGCTTTCTTT.

The chain is built from TRBV10-3 and TRBJ2-3, with a tentative D call TRBD1 (7 bases). The CDR3 spans 16 residues. The V end lost 0 bases, the J end lost 0 bases, and 10 bases lay between the germline ends. Germline values: CDR1 ENHRY, CDR2 SYGVKD. The CDR3 spells CAISESRGVSTDTQYF. In nucleotides, the CDR3 is TGTGCCATCAGTGAGTCCAGGGGGGTAAGCACAGATACGCAGTATTTT.

This clonotype was detected only a few times. The chain couples TRBV18 to TRBJ1-2; 7 nucleotides align to TRBD1. Trimming removed 3 bases from V and 3 bases from J; junction bases left unmatched: 4. The CDR3 is made up of 14 amino acids. CDR1 is KGHSH and CDR2 is LQKENI in the germline V gene. The CDR3, as DNA: TGTGCCAGCTCACCTGGACAGGACCACTATGGCTACACCTTC. Translation: CASSPGQDHYGYTF.

This chain links TRBV6-5 with TRBJ2-7, with 10 bases aligning to TRBD1. Germline V gene data show CDR1 as MNHEY and CDR2 as SVGAGI. Trimming took 6 bases from V and 6 from J; bases not matched to a gene: 8. The CDR3 is made up of 14 amino acids. The CDR3 protein is CASSRTGGRAEQYF. The CDR3 nucleotides are TGTGCCAGCAGCCGGACAGGGGGTCGGGCCGAGCAGTACTTC.

This clonotype was seen more than once but under ten times. The chain couples TRBV20-1 to TRBJ2-1; D unresolved. This CDR3 comprises 15 residues. Trimming shortened V by 2 bases and J by 2 bases, and 13 bases separated the two germline ends. Germline V gene sequence: CDR1 DFQATT, CDR2 SNEGSKA (reference sequence). The CDR3 here is CSARPPQQPYNEQFF. CDR3 nucleotides: TGCAGTGCTAGACCCCCCCAGCAGCCCTACAATGAGCAGTTCTTC.

The chain carries TRBV29-1 and TRBJ1-5; D remains unclear. The germline V gene encodes CDR1 SQVTM and CDR2 ANQGSEA. The V end was cut by 5 bases, the J end by 9 bases, with 17 bases between. CDR3 length: 13 residues. CDR3 in DNA: TGCAGCGTTCGGGCCTCTACGGATGCGCCCCAGCATTTT. Its translation: CSVRASTDAPQHF. Filled out from reference TRBV29-1 and TRBJ1-5, the complete variable domain reads SAVISQKPSRDICQRGTSLTIQCQVDSQVTMMFWYRQQPGQSLTLIATANQGSEATYESGFVIDKFPISRPNLTFSTLTVSNMSPEDSSIYLCSVRASTDAPQHFGDGTRLSIL.